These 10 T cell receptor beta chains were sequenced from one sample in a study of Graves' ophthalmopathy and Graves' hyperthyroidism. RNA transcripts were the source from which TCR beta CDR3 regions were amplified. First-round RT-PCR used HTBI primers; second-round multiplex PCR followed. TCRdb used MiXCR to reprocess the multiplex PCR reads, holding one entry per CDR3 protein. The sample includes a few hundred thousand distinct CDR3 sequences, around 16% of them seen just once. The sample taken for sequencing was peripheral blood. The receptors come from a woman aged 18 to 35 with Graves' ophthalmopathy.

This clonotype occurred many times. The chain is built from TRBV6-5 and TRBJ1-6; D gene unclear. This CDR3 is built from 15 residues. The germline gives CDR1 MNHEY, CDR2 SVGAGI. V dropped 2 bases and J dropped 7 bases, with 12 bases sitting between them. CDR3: CASSYEDPRNSPLHF. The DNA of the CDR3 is TGTGCCAGCAGTTACGAGGACCCAAGAAATTCACCCCTCCACTTT.

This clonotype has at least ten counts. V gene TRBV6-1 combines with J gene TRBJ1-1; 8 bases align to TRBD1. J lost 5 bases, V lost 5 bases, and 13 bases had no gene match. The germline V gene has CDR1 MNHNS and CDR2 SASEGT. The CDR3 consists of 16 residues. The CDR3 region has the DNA TGTGCCAGCAGTCTCTGGGGGCGGACAGGGAGAACTGAAGCTTTCTTT. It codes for CASSLWGRTGRTEAFF.

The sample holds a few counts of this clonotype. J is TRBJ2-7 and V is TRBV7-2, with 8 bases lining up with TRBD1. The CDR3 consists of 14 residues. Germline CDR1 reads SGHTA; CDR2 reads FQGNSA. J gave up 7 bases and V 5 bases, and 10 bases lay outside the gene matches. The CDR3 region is CASSRRQGPLEQYF. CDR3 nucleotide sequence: TGTGCCAGCAGCAGAAGACAGGGGCCCCTGGAGCAGTACTTC. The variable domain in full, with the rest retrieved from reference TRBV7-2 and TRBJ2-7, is GAGVSQSPSNKVTEKGKDVELRCDPISGHTALYWYRQSLGQGLEFLIYFQGNSAPDKSGLPSDRFSAERTGGSVSTLTIQRTQQEDSAVYLCASSRRQGPLEQYFGPGTRLTVT.

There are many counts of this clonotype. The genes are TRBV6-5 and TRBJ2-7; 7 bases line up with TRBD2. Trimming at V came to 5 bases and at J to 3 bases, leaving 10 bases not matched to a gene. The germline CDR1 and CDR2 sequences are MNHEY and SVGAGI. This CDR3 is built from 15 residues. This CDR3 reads CASSRGAAGYYEQYF. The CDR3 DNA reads TGTGCCAGCAGTCGTGGGGCAGCGGGATACTACGAGCAGTACTTC.

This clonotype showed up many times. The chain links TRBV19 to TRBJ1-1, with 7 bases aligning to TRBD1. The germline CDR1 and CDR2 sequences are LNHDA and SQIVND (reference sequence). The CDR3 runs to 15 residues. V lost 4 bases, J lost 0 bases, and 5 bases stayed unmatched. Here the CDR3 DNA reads TGTGCCAGTAGTAGCAACAGGGGTATGAACACTGAAGCTTTCTTT. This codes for CASSSNRGMNTEAFF.

CDR3 protein: CATSAQGQGPRGTQYF. The CDR3 nucleotides are TGTGCCACCAGTGCCCAAGGACAGGGTCCAAGGGGGACCCAGTACTTC. The chain couples TRBV24-1 to TRBJ2-5; 8 nucleotides match TRBD1. This CDR3 contains 16 residues. CDR1 is KGHDR, CDR2 SFDVKD, per germline. The V and J ends lost 5 bases and 7 bases, in that order; junction bases with no gene match: 14.

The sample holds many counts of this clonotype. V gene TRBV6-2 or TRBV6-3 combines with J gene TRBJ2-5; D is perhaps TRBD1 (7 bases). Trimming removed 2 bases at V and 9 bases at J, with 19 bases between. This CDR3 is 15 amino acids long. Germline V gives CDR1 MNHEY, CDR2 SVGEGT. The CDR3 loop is CASSYEVDRPGAQYF. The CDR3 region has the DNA TGTGCCAGCAGTTACGAGGTGGACAGGCCGGGGGCCCAGTACTTC.

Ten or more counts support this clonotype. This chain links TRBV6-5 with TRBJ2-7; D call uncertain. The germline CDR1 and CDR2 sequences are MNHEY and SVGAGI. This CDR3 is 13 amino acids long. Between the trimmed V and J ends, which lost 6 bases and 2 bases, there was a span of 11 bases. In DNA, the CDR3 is TGTGCCAGCAGGCTCCAACCAGCCTACGAGCAGTACTTC. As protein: CASRLQPAYEQYF.

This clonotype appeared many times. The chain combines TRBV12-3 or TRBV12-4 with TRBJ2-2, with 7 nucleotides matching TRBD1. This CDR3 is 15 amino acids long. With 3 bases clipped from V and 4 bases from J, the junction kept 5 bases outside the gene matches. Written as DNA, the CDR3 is TGTGCCAGCAGTTTTCTCTCAGGGGGCACCGGGGAGCTGTTTTTT. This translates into CASSFLSGGTGELFF.

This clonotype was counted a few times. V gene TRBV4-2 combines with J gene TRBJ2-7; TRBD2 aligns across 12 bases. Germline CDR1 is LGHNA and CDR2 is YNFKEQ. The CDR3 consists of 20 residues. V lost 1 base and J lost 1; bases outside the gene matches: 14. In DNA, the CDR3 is TGTGCCAGCAGCCAAGTCATACTAGCGGGAGGCCCCGGGAGTTCCTACGAGCAGTACTTC. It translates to CASSQVILAGGPGSSYEQYF.